This TCR beta chain was observed in a study of human T cells and chemical hapten exposure. Looking at the study overall: Patch tests applied 0.01% DPC to the upper back, read at 6 days. Minor pooled library volume differences mainly drove per-sample TCR yield variation. Whole-study results and caveats: TCRs above 1 in 1000 frequency did not change with DPC sensitization.

Comments on this clonotype: What it binds is not known.

Using its own MiXCR run on the RACE reads, TCRdb lists one record per CDR3 protein. The data contain approximately 320,000 distinct CDR3 sequences, around 5.5% of them singletons. The V end lost 0 bases, the J end lost 2 bases, and 7 bases lay between the germline ends. The CDR3 loop spans 14 amino acids. In germline, CDR1 is SGDLS, CDR2 YYNGEE. The time point is: pre-sensitization, week 0. This sample's treatment: therapeutic diphenylcyclopropenone sensitization with weekly scalp DPC. Sequenced here: whole blood, sampled in connection with sensitization to the hapten diphenylcyclopropenone (DPC). The sequence came from a young woman with alopecia areata. Some clones in this sample may be carry-over from other donors' samples. The chain uses TRBV9 and TRBJ2-3; D is unclear. DNA for the CDR3: TGTGCCAGCAGCGTAGGGATTTCCACAGATACGCAGTATTTT. This translates into CASSVGISTDTQYF.